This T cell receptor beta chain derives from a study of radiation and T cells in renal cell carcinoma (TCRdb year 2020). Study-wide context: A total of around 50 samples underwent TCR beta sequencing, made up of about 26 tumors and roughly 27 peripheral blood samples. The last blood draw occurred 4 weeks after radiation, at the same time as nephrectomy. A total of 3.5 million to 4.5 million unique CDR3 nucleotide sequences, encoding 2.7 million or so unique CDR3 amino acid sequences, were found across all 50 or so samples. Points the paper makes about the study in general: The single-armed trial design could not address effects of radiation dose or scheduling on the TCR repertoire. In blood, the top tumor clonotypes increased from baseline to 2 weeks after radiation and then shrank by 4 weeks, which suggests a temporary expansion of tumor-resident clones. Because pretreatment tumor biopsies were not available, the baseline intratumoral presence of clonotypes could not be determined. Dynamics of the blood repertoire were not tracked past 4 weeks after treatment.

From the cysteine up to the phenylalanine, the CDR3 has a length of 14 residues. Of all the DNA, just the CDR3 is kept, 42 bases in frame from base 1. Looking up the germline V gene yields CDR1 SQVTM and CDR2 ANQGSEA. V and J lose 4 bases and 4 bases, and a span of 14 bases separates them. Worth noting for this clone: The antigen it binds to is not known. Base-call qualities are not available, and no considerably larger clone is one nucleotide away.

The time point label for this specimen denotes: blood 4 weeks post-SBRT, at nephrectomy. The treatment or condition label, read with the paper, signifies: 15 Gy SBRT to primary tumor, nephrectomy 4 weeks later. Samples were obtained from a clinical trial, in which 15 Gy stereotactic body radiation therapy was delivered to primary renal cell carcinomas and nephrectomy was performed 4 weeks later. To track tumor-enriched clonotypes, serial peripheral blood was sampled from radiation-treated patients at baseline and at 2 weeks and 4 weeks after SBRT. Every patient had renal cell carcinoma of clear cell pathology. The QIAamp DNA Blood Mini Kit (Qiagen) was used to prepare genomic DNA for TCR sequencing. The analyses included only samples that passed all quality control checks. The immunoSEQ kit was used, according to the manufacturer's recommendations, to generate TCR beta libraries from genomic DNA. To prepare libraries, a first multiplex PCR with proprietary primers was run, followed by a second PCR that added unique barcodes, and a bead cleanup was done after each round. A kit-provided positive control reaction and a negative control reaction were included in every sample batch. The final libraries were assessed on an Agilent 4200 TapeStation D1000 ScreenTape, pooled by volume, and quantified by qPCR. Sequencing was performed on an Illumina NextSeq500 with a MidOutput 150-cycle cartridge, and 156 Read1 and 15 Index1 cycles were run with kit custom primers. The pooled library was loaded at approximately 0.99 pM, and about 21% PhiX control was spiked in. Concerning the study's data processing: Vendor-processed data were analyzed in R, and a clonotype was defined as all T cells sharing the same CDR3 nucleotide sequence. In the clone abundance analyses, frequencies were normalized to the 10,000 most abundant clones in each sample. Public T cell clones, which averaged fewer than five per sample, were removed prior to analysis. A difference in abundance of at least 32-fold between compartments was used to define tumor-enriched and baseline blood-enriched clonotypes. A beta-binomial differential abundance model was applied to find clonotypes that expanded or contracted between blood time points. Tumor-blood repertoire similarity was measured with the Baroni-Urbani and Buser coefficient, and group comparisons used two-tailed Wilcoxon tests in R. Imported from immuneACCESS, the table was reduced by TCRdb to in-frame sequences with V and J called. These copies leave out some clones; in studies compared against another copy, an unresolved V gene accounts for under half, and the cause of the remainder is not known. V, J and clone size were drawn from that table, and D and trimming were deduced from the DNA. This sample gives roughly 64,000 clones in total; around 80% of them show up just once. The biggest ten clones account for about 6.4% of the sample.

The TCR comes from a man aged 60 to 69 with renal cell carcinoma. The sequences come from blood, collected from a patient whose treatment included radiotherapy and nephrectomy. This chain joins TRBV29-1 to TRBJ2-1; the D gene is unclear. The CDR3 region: CSVGSVPEYNEQFF. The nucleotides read TGCAGCGTTGGAAGTGTACCGGAATACAATGAGCAGTTCTTC.